This TCR beta chain was observed in a study of response to subunit inactivated influenza vaccine. TCRdb redid the calling of the RT-PCR reads with MiXCR, one entry per CDR3 protein. The sample includes 500,000 or so distinct CDR3 sequences, approximately 10% seen only once; the top ten take 9.5% to 15%. Germline CDR1 and CDR2: SGHTA and FQGNSA. The CDR3 sequence is 16 residues long. V lost 0 bases to trimming and J lost 3 bases, with 12 bases between them. The source was PBMCs from blood, collected about 40 days after vaccination. The chain employs TRBV7-2 and TRBJ2-1; weak D call: TRBD2 (7 bases). The clonotype originates from a man aged 45-65 years who received an inactivated influenza vaccine. CDR3 sequence reads: CASSLAGASGYNEQFF. CDR3 sequence (DNA): TGTGCCAGCAGCTTAGCGGGGGCTAGCGGCTACAATGAGCAGTTCTTC.